What follows describes a single T cell receptor beta chain. The sample comes from a study of blood T cells in healthy people across ages. Combining a sample-barcoded 5' primer with a J-beta primer mix, a second PCR ran for about 7 to 11 cycles. TCRdb called the 5' RACE reads again in MiXCR, with one record for every CDR3 protein. The sample carries under 1,100,000 distinct CDR3 sequences, roughly a quarter recorded once. The CDR3 extends over 14 amino acids. Germline V gene sequence: CDR1 SGHTA, CDR2 FQGNSA. V was clipped by 6 bases and J by 5 bases, with 17 bases between them. The same data also went into a second study, on T cells of mothers and their children.

The specimen was blood. The chain recombines TRBV7-2 with TRBJ2-7, with D perhaps being TRBD1 or TRBD2 (6 bases each). The TCR sequence derives from a girl aged 2-10 years in good health. CDR3 in amino acids: CASRFRGLGDEQYF. CDR3 bases: TGTGCCAGCAGATTCCGGGGGCTTGGTGACGAGCAGTACTTC.